This T cell receptor beta chain was identified in a study of regulatory T cells in long-lasting Graves disease. Ten or more counts support this clonotype. The time point denotes: newly diagnosed GD, antithyroid drugs for less than 3 months. Researchers made the TCR library from RNA that was extracted from PBMCs. Construction of the TCR beta libraries employed iRepertoire HTBI primers in conjunction with Arm-PCR of CDR3 regions. TCRdb itself ran the multiplex PCR reads through MiXCR, one entry per CDR3 protein. This table has 200,000 to 250,000 distinct CDR3 sequences, 15% to 20% appearing once. Specimen: peripheral blood mononuclear cells (PBMCs), collected at new diagnosis, from a patient treated with antithyroid drugs. This receptor was identified in a female donor with Graves disease.

The CDR3 sequence: CASSIGFRGAKTEAFF. CDR3 DNA: TGTGCCAGTAGTATAGGATTTAGGGGGGCTAAGACTGAAGCTTTCTTT. The chain employs TRBV19 and TRBJ1-1; TRBD1 is a possible D gene (6 bases). Germline loops: CDR1 LNHDA, CDR2 SQIVND (reference sequence). This CDR3 has 16 amino acids. V lost 1 base to trimming and J lost 5 bases, with 17 bases between them.